This T cell receptor (beta chain) was identified in a study of T cell responses to AZD1222 COVID-19 vaccine. Repertoires were generated with immunoSEQ multiplex PCR, while TCRdb's copy carries only in-frame clones and drops some. Among approximately 110,000 clones listed, approximately 85% were seen once. The sample in question was peripheral blood, obtained 28 days after the second AZD1222 dose. This TCR was sampled from an adult who received the AZD1222 COVID-19 vaccine.

The DNA of the CDR3 is TGCGCCAGCAGTGAGTGGTTGACTAGCGGGGGGCCCGGTAGCACAGATACGCAGTATTTT. Residues: CASSEWLTSGGPGSTDTQYF. This chain joins TRBV10-2 and TRBJ2-3; 13 positions match TRBD2. With 1 base clipped from V and 0 bases from J, the junction kept 10 bases outside the gene matches. The V gene's germline CDR1 is WSHSY and CDR2 SAAADI. CDR3 length: 20 residues.